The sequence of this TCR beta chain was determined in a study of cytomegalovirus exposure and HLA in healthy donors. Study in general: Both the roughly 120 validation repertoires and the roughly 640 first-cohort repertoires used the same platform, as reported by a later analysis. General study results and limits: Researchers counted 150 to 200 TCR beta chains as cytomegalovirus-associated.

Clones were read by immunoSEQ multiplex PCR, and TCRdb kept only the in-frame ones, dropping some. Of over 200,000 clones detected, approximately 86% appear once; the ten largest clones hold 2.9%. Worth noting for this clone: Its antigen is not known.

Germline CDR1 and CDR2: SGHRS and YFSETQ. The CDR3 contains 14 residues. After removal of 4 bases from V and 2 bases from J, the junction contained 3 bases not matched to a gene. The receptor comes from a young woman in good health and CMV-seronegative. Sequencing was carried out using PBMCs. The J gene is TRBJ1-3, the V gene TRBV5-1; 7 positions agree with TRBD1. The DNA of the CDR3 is TGCGCCAGCAGCCCCGGGACAGCTGGAAACACCATATATTTT. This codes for CASSPGTAGNTIYF.